These 32 T cell receptor beta chains came from one sample sequenced in a study of shared clonotypes between healthy human individuals. Assay used: immunoSEQ multiplex PCR; TCRdb lists only in-frame clones, some missing. The data hold fewer than 1 million clones, with 90% to 98% observed a single time. In the naive CD8 group, cells lacked CD45RO and were positively selected for CCR7, so terminally differentiated effector memory CD45RA+ cells were left out. The material sequenced was naive CD8+ T cells sorted from blood. The receptors stem from a man aged 25-45 years in good health.

This rearrangement joins TRBV27 to TRBJ2-3; D not resolved. The CDR3 extends over 16 amino acids. Germline CDR1 reads MNHEY; CDR2 reads SMNVEV (reference sequence). The V gene lost 6 bases and the J gene lost 2 bases, with 18 bases spanning the gap. In nucleotides, the CDR3 is TGTGCCAGCAGCAGTATCGCCGGGCGTTACACAGATACGCAGTATTTT. It translates to CASSSIAGRYTDTQYF.

The V and J genes are TRBV9 and TRBJ2-5; D not certain. This CDR3 contains 14 residues. V was shortened by 0 bases and J by 7 bases, with 13 bases between the two germline ends. CDR1 is SGDLS, CDR2 YYNGEE, per germline. As DNA, the CDR3 is TGTGCCAGCAGCGTAGATTCTGAATTGGGGACCCAGTACTTC. It specifies CASSVDSELGTQYF. Supplemented by reference TRBV9 and TRBJ2-5, the full variable domain reads DSGVTQTPKHLITATGQRVTLRCSPRSGDLSVYWYQQSLDQGLQFLIQYYNGEERAKGNILERFSAQQFPDLHSELNLSSLELGDSALYFCASSVDSELGTQYFGPGTRLLVL.

The chain combines TRBV7-8 with TRBJ2-2, with 8 bases aligning to TRBD1. From germline, CDR1 is SGHVS and CDR2 FQNEAQ. The CDR3 covers 16 residues. Losses at the gene ends were 6 bases for V and 1 base for J; bases not matched to a gene: 7. CDR3 DNA: TGTGCCAGCAGGCTGGTCGGGACAGGGAACACCGGGGAGCTGTTTTTT. It translates to CASRLVGTGNTGELFF.

The rearrangement uses TRBV29-1 and TRBJ2-7; 9 nucleotides agree with TRBD1. CDR3 size: 13 residues. With V trimmed by 5 bases and J by 3 bases, 5 bases remained unmatched. Germline V gene lookup returns CDR1 SQVTM and CDR2 ANQGSEA. The CDR3 DNA reads TGCAGCGTTCACGGACAGGGGTTCTACGAGCAGTACTTC. Encoded protein: CSVHGQGFYEQYF.

V and J are TRBV29-1 and TRBJ2-7; 8 positions match TRBD2. CDR3 size: 13 residues. The germline V gene encodes CDR1 SQVTM and CDR2 ANQGSEA. The junction had 7 bases not matched to a gene; V was cut back by 4 bases and J by 5 bases. CDR3 residues: CSVVLAVENEQYF. DNA of the CDR3: TGCAGCGTTGTACTAGCGGTGGAAAACGAGCAGTACTTC.

The chain recombines TRBV9 with TRBJ2-3, with TRBD2 matching 10 bases. The CDR3 has 16 amino acids. The germline CDR1 and CDR2 sequences are SGDLS and YYNGEE. V shed 4 bases and J 0 bases; nucleotides not matched to a gene: 5. The CDR3 region has the DNA TGTGCCAGCAGCCCAACTAGCGGGACTAGCACAGATACGCAGTATTTT. Translating it yields CASSPTSGTSTDTQYF.

This chain links TRBV5-6 with TRBJ1-1, with TRBD1 identical over 7 bases. Germline lookup yields CDR1 SGHDT and CDR2 YYEEEE. The CDR3 extends over 16 amino acids. With 0 bases clipped from V and 6 bases from J, the junction kept 11 bases outside the gene matches. The CDR3 nucleotides are TGTGCCAGCAGCTTGGCGGGACAGAGGGCGCTACCTGAAGCTTTCTTT. It translates to CASSLAGQRALPEAFF. Based on the CDR3 plus reference TRBV5-6 and TRBJ1-1, the full variable domain is DAGVTQSPTHLIKTRGQQVTLRCSPKSGHDTVSWYQQALGQGPQFIFQYYEEEERQRGNFPDRFSGHQFPNYSSELNVNALLLGDSALYLCASSLAGQRALPEAFFGQGTRLTVV.

This rearrangement joins TRBV19 to TRBJ2-1; TRBD2 agrees at 10 bases. Germline V gives CDR1 LNHDA, CDR2 SQIVND (reference sequence). The CDR3 is made up of 16 amino acids. After removal of 8 bases from V and 8 bases from J, the junction contained 15 bases not matched to a gene. The CDR3 reads CASSFEASGSHHEQFF. The CDR3 DNA is TGTGCCAGTTCCTTCGAGGCTAGCGGGAGTCACCATGAGCAGTTCTTC.

The CDR3: CASSLSRSTNTEAFF. In DNA, the CDR3 is TGCGCCAGCAGCTTGTCCAGGAGTACGAACACTGAAGCTTTCTTT. The V and J genes are TRBV5-1 and TRBJ1-1; no reliable D call. The CDR3 has 15 residues. V lost 1 base and J lost 1, with 11 bases in between. In germline, CDR1 is SGHRS, CDR2 YFSETQ.

The chain recombines TRBV10-1 with TRBJ2-2, with unresolved D. V was trimmed by 3 bases and J by 4 bases, leaving 15 bases between them. This CDR3 has 16 amino acids. CDR1 and CDR2 from the germline V gene are WNHNN and SYGVQD (reference sequence). The CDR3 region is CASSDLGDWATGELFF. For the CDR3, the DNA is TGCGCCAGCAGTGACTTAGGCGATTGGGCCACCGGGGAGCTGTTTTTT.

The chain joins TRBV19 to TRBJ2-7; TRBD1 is a possible D gene (6 bases). Germline values: CDR1 LNHDA, CDR2 SQIVND (reference sequence). The CDR3 extends over 14 amino acids. Trimming took 6 bases from V and 5 from J, leaving 17 bases between them. CDR3 DNA sequence: TGTGCCAGTAGCCCACCACAGGGTTCAAACGAGCAGTACTTC. Translated, it gives CASSPPQGSNEQYF.

This chain uses TRBV29-1 with TRBJ2-7, with TRBD1 identical over 8 bases. The CDR3 length is 14 residues. With 4 bases clipped from V and 5 bases from J, the junction kept 10 bases outside the gene matches. Per the germline V gene, CDR1 is SQVTM and CDR2 is ANQGSEA. Written as DNA, the CDR3 is TGCAGCGTTGGCTCCGTGAAGGGACAGGACGAGCAGTACTTC. It is translated as CSVGSVKGQDEQYF.

This chain connects TRBV18 to TRBJ2-1; TRBD1 might be the D (6 bases). Trimming removed 3 bases at V and 6 bases at J, with 27 bases between. This CDR3 is built from 19 residues. Germline V gene data show CDR1 as KGHSH and CDR2 as LQKENI. The CDR3 region is CASSPLPANRDISINEQFF. CDR3 DNA sequence: TGTGCCAGCTCACCCCTACCTGCGAACCGGGACATATCGATCAATGAGCAGTTCTTC.

The rearrangement links TRBV7-9 to TRBJ2-1; 10 bases match TRBD1. V was clipped by 7 bases and J by 8 bases; unmatched bases: 17. CDR1 is SEHNR, CDR2 FQNEAQ, per germline (reference sequence). This CDR3 has 17 residues. The CDR3 DNA is TGTGCCAGCACCCCTTTACTCGGGACAGGGGTGGAGGATGAGCAGTTCTTC. Its translation: CASTPLLGTGVEDEQFF.

V usage is TRBV28 and J usage is TRBJ2-5; D ambiguous. V gave up 3 bases and J gave up 1 base, with 9 bases separating them. The CDR3 sequence is 14 residues long. Germline V gene data show CDR1 as MDHEN and CDR2 as SYDVKM. Here the CDR3 reads CASSFFSAQETQYF. As DNA, the CDR3 is TGTGCCAGCAGTTTTTTCAGCGCCCAAGAGACCCAGTACTTC.

This chain links TRBV27 with TRBJ1-2; 8 positions agree with TRBD1. The CDR3 runs to 13 residues. Germline CDR1 is MNHEY and CDR2 is SMNVEV (reference sequence). V dropped 4 bases and J dropped 5; count of bases not matched to a gene: 3. CDR3 amino acids: CASSWTGSYGYTF. The DNA for the CDR3 is TGTGCCAGCAGTTGGACAGGGAGTTATGGCTACACCTTC.

The chain couples TRBV27 to TRBJ1-5, with 9 bases aligning to TRBD1. CDR1 is MNHEY, CDR2 SMNVEV, per germline (reference sequence). The CDR3 totals 14 residues. With 7 bases clipped from V and 6 bases from J, the junction kept 7 bases outside the gene matches. The CDR3 spells CASKKQGAVQPQHF. CDR3 coding DNA: TGTGCCAGCAAAAAACAGGGGGCGGTTCAGCCCCAGCATTTT.

This clone was recorded only once. The chain couples TRBV11-3 to TRBJ2-1, with TRBD2 identical over 14 bases. The trim removed 0 bases at V and 5 bases at J, leaving 0 bases unmatched. Germline lookup yields CDR1 SGHNT and CDR2 YENEEA. The CDR3 sequence is 16 residues long. The CDR3 DNA reads as TGTGCCAGCAGCTTAGAGGGACTAGCGGGAGACAATGAGCAGTTCTTC. Residues: CASSLEGLAGDNEQFF.

This chain connects TRBV7-3 to TRBJ2-1, with 7 bases lining up with TRBD2. The CDR3 runs 14 residues. The germline V gene encodes CDR1 SGHTA and CDR2 FQGTGA. The ends lost 1 base at V and 5 bases at J; junction bases unmatched: 2. The CDR3 protein is CASSLIAGDNEQFF. DNA for the CDR3: TGTGCCAGCAGCTTAATAGCGGGCGACAATGAGCAGTTCTTC.

The chain joins TRBV7-9 to TRBJ2-2; a possible D gene is TRBD1 (6 bases). V lost 11 bases and J lost 6, with 10 bases in between. The CDR3 runs to 11 residues. From germline, CDR1 is SEHNR and CDR2 FQNEAQ (reference sequence). CDR3 coding DNA: TGTGCCGTCCAGGGGCCCGGGGAGCTGTTTTTT. Protein sequence: CAVQGPGELFF.

In the case of this clone: The identical CDR3 is also encoded by other nucleotide sequences in the sample. The J gene is TRBJ2-7, the V gene TRBV27, with 8 positions matching TRBD1. This CDR3 has 14 residues. Looked up from germline, CDR1 is MNHEY and CDR2 is SMNVEV (reference sequence). With 3 bases clipped from V and 1 base from J, the junction kept 2 bases outside the gene matches. CDR3 coding DNA: TGTGCCAGCAGTTTCGGACAGGGTTCCTACGAGCAGTACTTC. Protein: CASSFGQGSYEQYF.

This chain joins TRBV9 and TRBJ2-7; a possible D gene is TRBD2 (5 bases). V gave up 0 bases and J gave up 5 bases, with 15 bases separating them. The CDR3 consists of 15 residues. Looked up from germline, CDR1 is SGDLS and CDR2 is YYNGEE. The CDR3 region has the DNA TGTGCCAGCAGCGTAGAAGGGAAAGTGAGGGACGAGCAGTACTTC. This translates into CASSVEGKVRDEQYF.

The chain couples TRBV27 to TRBJ2-2; D possibly matches TRBD1 or TRBD2 (6 bases each). Germline V CDR1 and CDR2: MNHEY, SMNVEV (reference sequence). The CDR3 is 15 residues long. Between the trimmed V and J ends, which lost 4 bases and 3 bases, there was a span of 12 bases. The CDR3 DNA reads TGTGCCAGCAGTTACGGGGGCGCTCACACCGGGGAGCTGTTTTTT. Protein sequence: CASSYGGAHTGELFF.

The V call is TRBV4-3, the J call TRBJ1-1; D perhaps matches TRBD1 (5 bases). CDR3 length: 19 amino acids. Germline V CDR1 and CDR2: LGHNA, YSLEER. The V end lost 1 base, the J end lost 1 base, and 22 bases lay between the germline ends. The CDR3 DNA reads as TGCGCCAGCAGCCAAGGGAGGGACCAAACAGGAGGCGAGAACACTGAAGCTTTCTTT. It is translated as CASSQGRDQTGGENTEAFF.

The chain has TRBV5-4 and TRBJ1-2, with 7 bases lining up with TRBD1. V lost 9 bases, J lost 4 bases, and 6 bases stayed unmatched. The CDR3 extends over 12 amino acids. The germline CDR1 and CDR2 sequences are SGHNT and YYREEE (reference sequence). CDR3 sequence: CATDRDGYGYTF. CDR3 nucleotides: TGTGCCACTGACAGGGACGGCTATGGCTACACCTTC.

V usage is TRBV11-2 and J usage is TRBJ2-3; 14 bases match TRBD2. This CDR3 contains 16 residues. Trimming cost V 5 bases and J 5 bases; bases outside gene matches: 6. Per germline, CDR1 SGHAT and CDR2 FQNNGV. In DNA, the CDR3 is TGTGCCAGCAGCAAGACTAGCGGGAGGGCCCAAGATACGCAGTATTTT. Residues: CASSKTSGRAQDTQYF. Variable domain in full (rest from reference TRBV11-2 and TRBJ2-3): EAGVAQSPRYKIIEKRQSVAFWCNPISGHATLYWYQQILGQGPKLLIQFQNNGVVDDSQLPKDRFSAERLKGVDSTLKIQPAKLEDSAVYLCASSKTSGRAQDTQYFGPGTRLTVL.

The chain couples TRBV2 to TRBJ1-2; D may be TRBD1 (5 bases). Trimming pared 4 bases from V and 8 bases from J, leaving 11 bases between. The CDR3 runs to 12 residues. CDR1 and CDR2 (germline): SNHLY, FYNNEI. The CDR3 DNA is TGTGCCAGCAGTGGAGGGGAAGGCGGCTACACCTTC. Amino acids: CASSGGEGGYTF.

The rearrangement links TRBV27 to TRBJ2-7; no clear D. CDR3 length: 13 residues. V lost 0 bases and J lost 7, with 10 bases in between. CDR1 is MNHEY, CDR2 SMNVEV, per germline (reference sequence). The CDR3 loop reads CASSLSSVGEQYF. The CDR3 DNA reads as TGTGCCAGCAGTTTATCTTCGGTTGGGGAGCAGTACTTC.

The rearrangement uses TRBV10-1 and TRBJ2-7; tentative D call: TRBD2 (5 bases). This CDR3 spans 13 amino acids. Trimming took 0 bases from V and 6 from J, leaving 9 bases between them. The germline gives CDR1 WNHNN, CDR2 SYGVQD (reference sequence). The CDR3 bases are TGCGCCAGCAGTGAGTCCTTGGGAGTCGAGCAGTACTTC. Translating gives CASSESLGVEQYF.

The chain recombines TRBV28 with TRBJ2-3; the D is unclear. The germline CDR1 and CDR2 sequences are MDHEN and SYDVKM. Trimming took 7 bases from V and 4 from J, leaving 9 bases between them. CDR3 size: 12 residues. CDR3 nucleotides: TGTGCCAGCACCAAATTATCAGATACGCAGTATTTT. Translating gives CASTKLSDTQYF.

This chain joins TRBV19 and TRBJ2-5, with 13 nucleotides matching TRBD2. Germline assignment: CDR1 LNHDA and CDR2 SQIVND (reference sequence). J was trimmed by 4 bases and V by 2 bases; bases with no gene match: 10. This CDR3 region has 18 residues. As DNA, the CDR3 is TGTGCCAGTAGTATACGGCTGACTAGCGGGAGGAGGGGAGAGACCCAGTACTTC. Amino acid sequence: CASSIRLTSGRRGETQYF.

The gene calls are TRBV7-9 and TRBJ2-7, with D perhaps TRBD1 (5 bases). V lost 4 bases, J lost 4 bases, and 8 bases lay in between. The CDR3 extends over 12 amino acids. Germline lookup yields CDR1 SEHNR and CDR2 FQNEAQ (reference sequence). The CDR3 here is CASSSTVYEQYF. As DNA, the CDR3 is TGTGCCAGCAGCTCGACAGTTTACGAGCAGTACTTC.